The T cell receptor beta chain under discussion was sequenced for a study of blood T cell repertoires in COVID-19. Original processing methods: Reference gene primer amplification yielded estimated nucleated cell counts. TCRdb's copy holds only in-frame clones and misses some; the assay was immunoSEQ multiplex PCR. The V and J calls and clone size come from that table; D and trimming were worked out from the DNA. The sample records 60,000 to 70,000 clones, about 81% being singletons. Germline CDR1 is SNHLY and CDR2 is FYNNEI. The CDR3 length is 13 residues. Trimming removed 4 bases from V and 5 bases from J, with 11 bases in between.

The genes are TRBV2 and TRBJ1-1, with unresolved D. The TCR comes from a man of 80 years or more with acute or convalescent COVID-19. The sample taken for sequencing was peripheral blood. The CDR3 coding sequence is TGTGCCAGCAGTGTCGTACGGGATACTGAAGCTTTCTTT. This sequence encodes CASSVVRDTEAFF. Complete variable domain (other parts from reference TRBV2 and TRBJ1-1): EPEVTQTPSHQVTQMGQEVILRCVPISNHLYFYWYRQILGQKVEFLVSFYNNEISEKSEIFDDQFSVERPDGSNFTLKIRSTKLEDSAMYFCASSVVRDTEAFFGQGTRLTVV.